This T cell receptor (beta chain) was identified during a study of OX40 agonist ivuxolimab in advanced cancers. Study-level background: An agonistic anti-OX40 (CD134) antibody, ivuxolimab, was used to treat the patients. Eligibility rules accepted prior anti-PD-1, anti-PD-L1 or anti-CTLA-4 therapy, and around 40% had some. Three individuals attained partial responses, comprising one hepatocellular carcinoma case and two cutaneous melanoma cases. Study-wide results and limits: Compared with others, partial responders at 0.1-3.0 mg/kg displayed clonal expansion among the lowest.

This CDR3 comprises 13 residues. Looked up from germline, CDR1 is SQVTM and CDR2 is ANQGSEA. V was trimmed by 6 bases and J by 4 bases, leaving 12 bases between them. Concerning this clone itself: The antigen is not known.

Method: immunoSEQ multiplex PCR; TCRdb's copy keeps in-frame clones and lacks some. The top ten hold over 20% of the sample, which has about 12,000 clones, about 80% seen once. This sequence originates from an adult with an advanced solid tumor such as melanoma, head and neck, liver or kidney cancer. J is TRBJ1-4 and V is TRBV29-1; tentative D call: TRBD1 (6 bases). The sample in question was CD4+ or CD8+ T cells sorted from blood, obtained in a trial of the OX40 agonist ivuxolimab. The CDR3 sequence is CSVRGADNEKLFF. The CDR3 DNA is TGCAGCGTCCGGGGGGCAGATAATGAAAAACTGTTTTTT.